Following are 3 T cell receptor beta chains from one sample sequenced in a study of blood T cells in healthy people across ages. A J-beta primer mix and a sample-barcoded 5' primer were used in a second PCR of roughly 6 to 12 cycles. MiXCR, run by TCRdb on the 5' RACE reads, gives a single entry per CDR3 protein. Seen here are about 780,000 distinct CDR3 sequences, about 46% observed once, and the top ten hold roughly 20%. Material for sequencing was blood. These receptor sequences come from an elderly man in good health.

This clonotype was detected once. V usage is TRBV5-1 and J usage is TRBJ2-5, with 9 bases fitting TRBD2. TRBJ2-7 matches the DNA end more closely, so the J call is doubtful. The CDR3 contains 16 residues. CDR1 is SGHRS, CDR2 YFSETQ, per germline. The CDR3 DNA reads TGCGCCAGCAGCTTTTCCTTAGCGGGAGAGTACTACGAGCAGTACTTC. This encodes CASSFSLAGEYYEQYF.

CDR3 nucleotide sequence: TGCGCCAGCAGAGGTGAGGATCAGCGGCGCTCTGGGGCCAACGTCCTGACTTTC. Translating it yields CASRGEDQRRSGANVLTF. The chain recombines TRBV5-1 with TRBJ2-6; D might be TRBD2 (5 bases). CDR3 length: 18 amino acids. V was clipped by 5 bases and J by 0 bases, with 18 bases between them. The germline CDR1 and CDR2 sequences are SGHRS and YFSETQ.

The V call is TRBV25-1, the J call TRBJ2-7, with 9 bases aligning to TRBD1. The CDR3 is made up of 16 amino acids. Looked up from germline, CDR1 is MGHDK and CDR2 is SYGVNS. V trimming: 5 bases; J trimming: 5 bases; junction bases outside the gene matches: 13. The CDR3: CASSPAPGQGSDEQYF. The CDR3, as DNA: TGTGCCAGCAGTCCGGCCCCGGGACAGGGTTCGGACGAGCAGTACTTC.